The table lists the clone carrying this T cell receptor beta chain with a count of one. Its antigen is still unknown. The data stem from a study of cytomegalovirus exposure and HLA in healthy donors. Study results and caveats: TCR beta V segments were, for the most part, productive about 87% or about 30% of the time in an earlier analysis. TCR association rates varied by HLA locus in a later analysis, with DRB1 highest and HLA-C lowest. Presence/absence analyses assumed roughly uniform sequencing depth across donors.

The study ran its PCR with 60 Vbeta and 13 Jbeta primers. Sequencing used immunoSEQ multiplex PCR; TCRdb keeps in-frame clones, though not all of them. This sample has 130,000 to 150,000 clones, with more than 75% found just once. J lost 0 bases, V lost 4 bases, and 3 bases had no gene match. Looked up from germline, CDR1 is SGHRS and CDR2 is YFSETQ. The CDR3 sequence is 15 residues long. Source material: PBMCs. The sequence was obtained from a woman aged 18-29 years in good health and CMV-seropositive. V gene TRBV5-1 combines with J gene TRBJ1-4, with 7 bases aligning to TRBD1. In nucleotides, the CDR3 is TGCGCCAGCAGCCCTGGGACAGCAACTAATGAAAAACTGTTTTTT. Protein sequence: CASSPGTATNEKLFF.